This T cell receptor beta chain is from a study of technical replicates of blood from several donors (dated by TCRdb to the late 2010s). As to this clone: Its antigen is currently not known. No clone much larger than this one lies a single base away; base qualities are absent.

Library generation was performed with the immunoSEQ multiplex PCR assay. This immuneACCESS table, as held by TCRdb, lists in-frame sequences with V and J called but not all clones. Of the missing ones, under half trace to an unresolved V gene in checked studies; the others have no known cause. Here the sample has 55,000 to 65,000 clones; less than 98% occur a single time. 0.19% of the sample rests with the top ten. The sequenced sample consisted of T cells isolated from PBMCs. This receptor was taken from a human donor in good health.

The CDR3 region has the sequence CASSSEVGNEQFF. The nucleotides read TGTGCCAGCAGCTCCGAAGTCGGCAATGAGCAGTTCTTC. The rearranged chain carries TRBV7-6 and TRBJ2-1, with an unclear D gene assignment. The CDR3 sequence holds 13 residues, the cysteine and phenylalanine included. This entry keeps only the CDR3 DNA: 39 bases, framed from base 1. The germline V gene specifies SGHVS as CDR1 and FNYEAQ as CDR2. V is pared back by 4 bases and J by 6 bases, with 10 bases lying between the germline termini.